The 15 T cell receptor beta chains below come from one sample, sequenced in a study of radiation and T cells in renal cell carcinoma. Regarding time point: blood 2 weeks post-SBRT. As for treatment: 15 Gy SBRT to primary tumor, nephrectomy 4 weeks later. Sequenced by immunoSEQ multiplex PCR; TCRdb stores in-frame clones only, minus some. Among some 75,000 clones listed, about four fifths were seen once. The sequences come from blood, collected from a patient whose treatment included radiotherapy and nephrectomy. The origin of the receptors is a man between 60 and 70 years old with renal cell carcinoma.

Only a few counts were recorded for this clone. The rearrangement links TRBV5-1 to TRBJ1-5; a weak D match, TRBD1 (6 bases). Trimming removed 0 bases at V and 7 bases at J, with 11 bases between. The germline gives CDR1 SGHRS, CDR2 YFSETQ. CDR3 length: 14 amino acids. The CDR3 nucleotides are TGCGCCAGCAGCTTGGTTGGGGGCGGGCAGCCCCAGCATTTT. Its protein is CASSLVGGGQPQHF.

The V call is TRBV29-1, the J call TRBJ2-5; perhaps TRBD2 as D (6 bases). The V and J ends lost 6 bases and 7 bases respectively, with 18 bases between them. Looked up from germline, CDR1 is SQVTM and CDR2 is ANQGSEA. This CDR3 is built from 13 residues. The CDR3 nucleotides are TGCAGCGTCCGGGACGGCGGGGAGGCGACCCAGTACTTC. Its protein is CSVRDGGEATQYF.

The chain recombines TRBV7-2 with TRBJ1-2; tentatively, D is TRBD1 (5 bases). CDR1 SGHTA and CDR2 FQGNSA come from the germline V gene. V lost 5 bases and J 2 bases, leaving 15 bases between the germline ends. The CDR3 has 15 residues. For the CDR3, the DNA is TGTGCCAGCAGCCCATCAGGGAGGGAGAACTATGGCTACACCTTC. This codes for CASSPSGRENYGYTF.

The chain joins TRBV10-3 to TRBJ2-7, with a tentative D call TRBD1 (5 bases). The CDR3 spans 16 residues. Germline V gives CDR1 ENHRY, CDR2 SYGVKD. Trimming pared 3 bases from V and 6 bases from J, leaving 21 bases between. This chain's CDR3 is CAISDRQCLSYCEQYF. The CDR3 DNA sequence: TGTGCCATCAGTGATAGACAGTGCCTATCCTATTGCGAGCAGTACTTC.

The genes are TRBV6-5 and TRBJ2-7; maybe TRBD2 (6 bases). CDR3 size: 16 residues. Per the germline V gene, CDR1 is MNHEY and CDR2 is SVGAGI. V shed 4 bases and J shed 2 bases, with 18 bases lying between them. As DNA, the CDR3 is TGTGCCAGCAGTTCTACCTTTGGACTACCTCCCTACGAGCAGTACTTC. It yields the protein CASSSTFGLPPYEQYF.

The V and J genes are TRBV2 and TRBJ1-5; TRBD1 might be the D (6 bases). CDR1 SNHLY and CDR2 FYNNEI come from the germline V gene. This CDR3 region has 13 residues. The V end was cut by 7 bases, the J end by 5 bases, with 12 bases between. CDR3 in amino acids: CASTGARDQPQHF. CDR3 DNA: TGTGCCAGCACAGGGGCAAGGGATCAGCCCCAGCATTTT.

A few counts support this clone. The J gene is TRBJ1-5, the V gene TRBV2; 7 bases align to TRBD1. From germline, CDR1 is SNHLY and CDR2 FYNNEI. The trim removed 5 bases at V and 5 bases at J, leaving 3 bases unmatched. This CDR3 spans 13 amino acids. CDR3 residues: CASSPGQYQPQHF. CDR3 DNA: TGTGCCAGCAGTCCGGGACAGTATCAGCCCCAGCATTTT.

The rearrangement joins TRBV11-2 to TRBJ2-1, with D possibly matching TRBD2 (6 bases). CDR1 is SGHAT, CDR2 FQNNGV, per germline. V was trimmed by 5 bases and J by 5 bases, leaving 13 bases between them. This CDR3 is 14 amino acids long. The CDR3 here is CASSPPGLHNEQFF. The CDR3 nucleotides are TGTGCCAGCAGCCCCCCGGGACTCCACAATGAGCAGTTCTTC.

Concerning this clone: An end of the junction differs from the germline gene, which may be a read error. The rearrangement links TRBV30 to TRBJ2-7; 7 bases map to TRBD1. The CDR3 consists of 12 residues. Looked up from germline, CDR1 is GTSNPN and CDR2 is SVGIG (reference sequence). The CDR3 spells CAWRPSGQVMDF. The DNA for the CDR3 is TGTGCCTGGAGGCCCTCAGGACAGGTAATGGACTTC.

The chain links TRBV27 to TRBJ2-7; TRBD2 matches at 12 bases. The junction had 6 bases not matched to a gene; V was cut back by 6 bases and J by 3 bases. CDR1 is MNHEY, CDR2 SMNVEV, per germline (reference sequence). This CDR3 comprises 15 residues. CDR3 DNA sequence: TGTGCCAGCAGACCACGACTAGCGGGAGTCTACGAGCAGTACTTC. Encoded protein: CASRPRLAGVYEQYF.

CDR3 in amino acids: CASSLGQYEQYF. CDR3 nucleotides: TGTGCCAGCAGCTTAGGCCAATACGAGCAGTACTTC. V usage is TRBV7-8 and J usage is TRBJ2-7; D is unresolved. Trimming pared 1 base from V and 4 bases from J, leaving 5 bases between. The germline gives CDR1 SGHVS, CDR2 FQNEAQ. The CDR3 length is 12 residues. Filled out from reference TRBV7-8 and TRBJ2-7, the complete variable domain reads GAGVSQSPRYKVAKRGQDVALRCDPISGHVSLFWYQQALGQGPEFLTYFQNEAQLDKSGLPSDRFFAERPEGSVSTLKIQRTQQEDSAVYLCASSLGQYEQYFGPGTRLTVT.

The chain carries TRBV27 and TRBJ2-5; D gene uncertain. V lost 5 bases, J lost 4 bases, and 14 bases lay in between. This CDR3 comprises 14 residues. Germline assignment: CDR1 MNHEY and CDR2 SMNVEV (reference sequence). CDR3 sequence: CASSIRASGETQYF. The DNA for the CDR3 is TGTGCCAGCAGTATTCGGGCTAGTGGAGAGACCCAGTACTTC.

The chain carries TRBV9 and TRBJ2-7; a possible D gene is TRBD1 (5 bases). CDR1 is SGDLS, CDR2 YYNGEE, per germline. This CDR3 comprises 16 residues. V was cut by 4 bases and J by 0 bases, with 17 bases left in between. The CDR3, as DNA: TGTGCCAGCAGCCCCTATTGGACATCTTCCTCCTACGAGCAGTACTTC. Its translation is CASSPYWTSSSYEQYF.

This clone was counted between two and nine times. The chain employs TRBV5-4 and TRBJ2-5, with TRBD1 identical over 7 bases. V was pared by 3 bases and J by 2 bases, with 4 bases of the junction left unmatched. Germline CDR1 reads SGHNT; CDR2 reads YYREEE (reference sequence). The length of the CDR3 is 14 residues. CDR3 protein: CASSYGQAQETQYF. In DNA, the CDR3 is TGTGCCAGCAGCTATGGACAGGCACAAGAGACCCAGTACTTC.

The rearrangement links TRBV14 to TRBJ1-4; D is unclear. The germline gives CDR1 SGHDN, CDR2 FVKESK. CDR3 length equals 14 residues. V gave up 1 base and J gave up 5 bases, with 8 bases separating them. As DNA, the CDR3 is TGTGCCAGCAGCCAAGCGTCCGGAAATGAAAAACTGTTTTTT. Encoded protein: CASSQASGNEKLFF.